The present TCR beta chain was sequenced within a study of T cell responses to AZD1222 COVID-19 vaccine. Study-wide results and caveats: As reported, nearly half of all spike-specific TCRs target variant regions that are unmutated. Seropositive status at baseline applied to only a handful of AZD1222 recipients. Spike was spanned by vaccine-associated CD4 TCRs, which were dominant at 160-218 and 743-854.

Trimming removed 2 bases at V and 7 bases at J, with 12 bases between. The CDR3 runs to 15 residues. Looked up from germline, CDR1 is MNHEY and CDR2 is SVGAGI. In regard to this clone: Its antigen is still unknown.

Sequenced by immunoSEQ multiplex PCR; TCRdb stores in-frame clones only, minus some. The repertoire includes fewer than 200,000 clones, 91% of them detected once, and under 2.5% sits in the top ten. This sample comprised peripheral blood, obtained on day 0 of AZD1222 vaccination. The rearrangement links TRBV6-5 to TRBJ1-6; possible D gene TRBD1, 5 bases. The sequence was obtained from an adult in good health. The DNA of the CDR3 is TGTGCCAGCAGTTACGATGGGGCGCGGAATTCACCCCTCCACTTT. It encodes CASSYDGARNSPLHF.